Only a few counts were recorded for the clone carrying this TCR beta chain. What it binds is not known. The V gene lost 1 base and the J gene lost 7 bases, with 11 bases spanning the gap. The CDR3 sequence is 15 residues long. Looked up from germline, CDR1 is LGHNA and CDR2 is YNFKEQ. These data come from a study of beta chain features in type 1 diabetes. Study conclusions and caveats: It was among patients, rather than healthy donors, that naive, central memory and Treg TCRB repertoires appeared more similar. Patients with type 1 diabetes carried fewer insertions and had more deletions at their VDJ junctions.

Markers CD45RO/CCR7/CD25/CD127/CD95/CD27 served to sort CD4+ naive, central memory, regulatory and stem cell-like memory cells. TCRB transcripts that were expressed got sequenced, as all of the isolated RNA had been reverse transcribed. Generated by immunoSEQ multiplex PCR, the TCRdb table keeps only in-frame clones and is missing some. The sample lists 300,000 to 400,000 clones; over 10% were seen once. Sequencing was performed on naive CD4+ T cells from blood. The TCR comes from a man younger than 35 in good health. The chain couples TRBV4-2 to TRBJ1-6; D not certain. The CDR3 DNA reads TGTGCCAGCAGCCAAGTGGGTACAGCAAATTCACCCCTCCACTTT. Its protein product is CASSQVGTANSPLHF.